This T cell receptor (beta chain) appears in the sequencing data of a study of cytomegalovirus exposure and HLA in healthy donors. This CDR3 contains 14 residues. The germline gives CDR1 SGDLS, CDR2 YYNGEE. A multiplex PCR was run with 60 Vbeta primers and 13 Jbeta primers. Using immunoSEQ multiplex PCR, the repertoire was profiled, and TCRdb retains in-frame clones only, with some absent. Among about 160,000 clones listed, around 83% were seen once. Note on this clone: As yet, its antigen is unknown. One junction end does not reproduce the germline sequence, and a read error may be involved.

Findings and caveats of the study: Despite most TCR sequences being rare, some public TCRs occurred in many donors. CMV serostatus was the sole immune exposure data available.

Material: PBMCs. The receptor's source is a man aged 50-59 years in good health and CMV-seropositive. This sequence joins TRBV9 and TRBJ2-3; 7 bases agree with TRBD1. The CDR3 here is CASSDRDSKDTQYF. The CDR3, as DNA: TGTGCCAGCAGCGACAGGGACAGCAAAGATACGCAGTATTTT.